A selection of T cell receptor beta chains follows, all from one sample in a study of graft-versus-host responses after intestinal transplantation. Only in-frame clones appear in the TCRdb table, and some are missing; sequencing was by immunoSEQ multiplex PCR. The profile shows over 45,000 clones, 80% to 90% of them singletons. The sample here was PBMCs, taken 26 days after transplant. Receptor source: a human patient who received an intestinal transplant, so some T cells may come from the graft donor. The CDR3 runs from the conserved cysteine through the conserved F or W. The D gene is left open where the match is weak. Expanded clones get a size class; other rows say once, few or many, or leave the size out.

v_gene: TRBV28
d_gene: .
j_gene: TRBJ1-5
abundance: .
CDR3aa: CASSFLTRRGGEPQHF
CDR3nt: TGTGCCAGCAGCTTTCTTACTCGAAGGGGGGGAGAGCCCCAGCATTTT

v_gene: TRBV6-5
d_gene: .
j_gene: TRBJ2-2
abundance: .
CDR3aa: CASSYSLGGELFF
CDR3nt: TGTGCCAGCAGTTACTCGCTCGGCGGGGAGCTGTTTTTT

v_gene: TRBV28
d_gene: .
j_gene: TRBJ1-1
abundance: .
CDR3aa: CASSLGRANTEAFF
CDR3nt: TGTGCCAGCAGTTTAGGCAGGGCGAACACTGAAGCTTTCTTT

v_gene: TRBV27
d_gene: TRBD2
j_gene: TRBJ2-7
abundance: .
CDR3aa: CASSLRAWGGYEQYF
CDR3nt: TGTGCCAGCAGTTTAAGGGCATGGGGGGGGTACGAGCAGTACTTC

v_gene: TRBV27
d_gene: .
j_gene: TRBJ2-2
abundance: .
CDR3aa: CASSSAYTGELFF
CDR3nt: TGTGCCAGCAGTTCAGCGTACACCGGGGAGCTGTTTTTT

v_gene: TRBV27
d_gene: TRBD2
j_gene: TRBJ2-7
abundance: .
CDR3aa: CASSLRRGIYEQYF
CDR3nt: TGTGCCAGCAGTTTACGGCGGGGGATCTACGAGCAGTACTTC

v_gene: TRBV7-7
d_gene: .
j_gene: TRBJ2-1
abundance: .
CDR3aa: CASSLGPYNEQFF
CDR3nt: TGTGCTAGCAGCTTAGGGCCGTACAATGAGCAGTTCTTC

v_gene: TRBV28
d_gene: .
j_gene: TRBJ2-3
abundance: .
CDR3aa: CASSGGLPAGRTDTQYF
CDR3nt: TGTGCCAGCAGCGGCGGGCTCCCTGCAGGACGAACAGATACGCAGTATTTT

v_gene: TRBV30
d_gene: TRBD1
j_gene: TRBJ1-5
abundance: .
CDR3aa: CAWSPGQGSFSNQPQHF
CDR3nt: TGTGCCTGGAGCCCGGGACAGGGGTCTTTTAGCAATCAGCCCCAGCATTTT

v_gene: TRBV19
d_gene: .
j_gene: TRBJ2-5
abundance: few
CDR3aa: CASSIDEETQYF
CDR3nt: TGTGCCAGTAGTATAGACGAAGAGACCCAGTACTTC

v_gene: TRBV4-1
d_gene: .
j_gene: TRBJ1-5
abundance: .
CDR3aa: CASSHIRGSGNQPQHF
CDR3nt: TGCGCCAGCAGCCATATTAGGGGAAGCGGCAATCAGCCCCAGCATTTT

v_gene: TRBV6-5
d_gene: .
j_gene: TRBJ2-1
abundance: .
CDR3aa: CASSSRGIGWNEQFF
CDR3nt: TGTGCCAGCAGCTCTCGCGGGATCGGGTGGAATGAGCAGTTCTTC

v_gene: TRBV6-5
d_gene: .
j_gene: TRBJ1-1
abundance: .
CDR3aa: CASTEGPMNTEAFF
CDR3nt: TGTGCCAGCACGGAGGGGCCCATGAACACTGAAGCTTTCTTT

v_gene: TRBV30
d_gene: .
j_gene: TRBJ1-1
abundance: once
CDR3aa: CAWSWAGPTPYEMNTEAFF
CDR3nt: TGTGCCTGGAGTTGGGCAGGGCCCACCCCATACGAAATGAACACTGAAGCTTTCTTT

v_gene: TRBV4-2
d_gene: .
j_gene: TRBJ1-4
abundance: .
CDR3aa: CASSLRQTSNEKLFF
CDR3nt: TGTGCCAGCAGCCTACGACAAACTTCTAATGAAAAACTGTTTTTT

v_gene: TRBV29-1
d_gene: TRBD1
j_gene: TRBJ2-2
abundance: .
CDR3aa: CSVSGTGTNTGELFF
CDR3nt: TGCAGCGTTTCAGGGACAGGGACGAACACCGGGGAGCTGTTTTTT

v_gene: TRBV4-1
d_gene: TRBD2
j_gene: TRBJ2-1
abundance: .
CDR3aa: CASSQEAGGVNEQFF
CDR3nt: TGCGCCAGCAGCCAAGAGGCGGGGGGGGTAAATGAGCAGTTCTTC

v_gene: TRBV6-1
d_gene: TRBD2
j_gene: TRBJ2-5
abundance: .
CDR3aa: CASSLLADQETQYF
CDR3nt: TGTGCCAGCAGTTTACTAGCGGATCAAGAGACCCAGTACTTC

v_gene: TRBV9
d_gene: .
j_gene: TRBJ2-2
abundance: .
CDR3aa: CASSQRWTVNTGELFF
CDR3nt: TGTGCCAGCAGCCAACGGTGGACAGTTAACACCGGGGAGCTGTTTTTT

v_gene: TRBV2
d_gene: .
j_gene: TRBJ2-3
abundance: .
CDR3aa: CASSGGLYTDTQYF
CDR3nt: TGTGCCAGCAGTGGGGGACTCTACACAGATACGCAGTATTTT